A single sample gave rise to the 20 T cell receptor beta chains below, sequenced in a study of blood T cell repertoires in COVID-19. Sequencing was performed with immunoSEQ multiplex PCR; in TCRdb, only in-frame clones are kept and a portion is missing. The sample contains 200,000 or so clones, 83% of which appear only once. The sample comprised PBMCs or T cells enriched from blood (not recorded which). These receptor sequences come from a woman aged 50 to 65 who had been exposed to COVID-19.

V is TRBV12-3 or TRBV12-4 and J is TRBJ2-6; D gene uncertain. The length of the CDR3 is 13 residues. V was clipped by 10 bases and J by 0 bases, with 7 bases between them. The CDR3 reads CATRVSGANVLTF. In DNA, the CDR3 is TGTGCCACCCGGGTCTCTGGGGCCAACGTCCTGACTTTC.

V and J are TRBV2 and TRBJ2-3, with a possible D match to TRBD1 (7 bases). V was pared by 4 bases and J by 6 bases, with 14 bases between. This CDR3 is 14 amino acids long. CDR1 is SNHLY and CDR2 is FYNNEI in the germline V gene. DNA of the CDR3: TGTGCCAGCAGTGTGGCAGGGGGAGGTGATACGCAGTATTTT. This translates into CASSVAGGGDTQYF. Together with reference TRBV2 and TRBJ2-3, the CDR3 gives the full variable domain: EPEVTQTPSHQVTQMGQEVILRCVPISNHLYFYWYRQILGQKVEFLVSFYNNEISEKSEIFDDQFSVERPDGSNFTLKIRSTKLEDSAMYFCASSVAGGGDTQYFGPGTRLTVL.

The chain combines TRBV7-8 with TRBJ1-2; no reliable D call. This CDR3 has 13 amino acids. Looked up from germline, CDR1 is SGHVS and CDR2 is FQNEAQ. V was trimmed by 4 bases and J by 4 bases, leaving 10 bases between them. The CDR3 loop is CASSSNPSYGYTF. The CDR3 DNA follows: TGTGCCAGCAGCTCGAACCCGAGCTATGGCTACACCTTC.

This clone has only one observation. This chain joins TRBV12-3 or TRBV12-4 and TRBJ1-3; no firm D call. The CDR3 totals 12 residues. V was clipped by 11 bases and J by 0 bases, with 8 bases between them. CDR3 loop: CAQENSGNTIYF. CDR3 sequence (DNA): TGTGCCCAAGAGAACTCTGGAAACACCATATATTTT.

This chain uses TRBV4-2 with TRBJ2-7; 7 positions match TRBD1. CDR1 and CDR2 from the germline V gene are LGHNA and YNFKEQ. V shed 1 base and J 1 base; nucleotides not matched to a gene: 10. This CDR3 spans 17 amino acids. CDR3 nucleotide sequence: TGTGCCAGCAGCCAAGCTACTGACAGGGCGAATTCCTACGAGCAGTACTTC. Its protein is CASSQATDRANSYEQYF.

J is TRBJ2-1 and V is TRBV24-1; TRBD1 agrees at 7 bases. This CDR3 region has 16 residues. Germline V CDR1 and CDR2: KGHDR, SFDVKD. The J segment lost 6 bases and the V segment lost 3 bases, leaving 10 bases of the junction unmatched. CDR3 coding DNA: TGTGCCACCAGTGATACCGGGACAGCGAAGAGCAATGAGCAGTTCTTC. Protein product: CATSDTGTAKSNEQFF.

This rearrangement joins TRBV6-5 to TRBJ2-1; a weak D match, TRBD1 (6 bases). The V end was cut by 6 bases, the J end by 15 bases, with 27 bases between. The CDR3 runs 15 residues. CDR1 and CDR2 from the germline V gene are MNHEY and SVGAGI. This CDR3 is CASSRGSHRVGDLFF. The CDR3 DNA follows: TGTGCCAGCAGCCGCGGGTCCCACAGGGTTGGCGATCTGTTCTTC.

The chain joins TRBV30 to TRBJ1-4, with 7 bases lining up with TRBD1. The V segment lost 5 bases and the J segment 5 bases; nucleotides outside the gene matches: 5. Germline lookup yields CDR1 GTSNPN and CDR2 SVGIG (reference sequence). The CDR3 totals 13 residues. The CDR3 DNA reads as TGTGCCTGGGAGAGGGACAGAAATGAAAAACTGTTTTTT. Its protein product is CAWERDRNEKLFF.

This clone has just one count. The CDR3 bases are TGTGCCAGCTCACCTGACAGCGAATATGGCTACACCTTC. Its protein is CASSPDSEYGYTF. J is TRBJ1-2 and V is TRBV18; a possible D gene is TRBD1 (5 bases). This CDR3 is 13 amino acids long. The V end lost 3 bases, the J end lost 5 bases, and 10 bases lay between the germline ends. The germline gives CDR1 KGHSH, CDR2 LQKENI.

This clone was seen only a few times. The chain is built from TRBV27 and TRBJ1-1, with TRBD1 as a possible D gene (5 bases). The length of the CDR3 is 15 residues. The germline V gene encodes CDR1 MNHEY and CDR2 SMNVEV (reference sequence). V lost 6 bases, J lost 6 bases, and 20 bases lay in between. CDR3 DNA sequence: TGTGCCAGCAGACTGGACACTCTTCGCCCCGCTGAAGCTTTCTTT. Translation: CASRLDTLRPAEAFF.

In DNA, the CDR3 is TGTGCCAGCAGCCAAGGGGCCCGAAATCAGCCCCAGCATTTT. Translating gives CASSQGARNQPQHF. The chain has TRBV3-1 (or the pseudogene TRBV3-2) and TRBJ1-5; D is uncertain. The V gene lost 1 base and the J gene lost 4 bases, with 8 bases spanning the gap. The germline V gene encodes CDR1 LGHDT and CDR2 YNNKEL (reference sequence). This CDR3 contains 14 residues.

The rearrangement joins TRBV20-1 to TRBJ1-1, with D maybe TRBD1 (5 bases). V lost 6 bases to trimming and J lost 10 bases, with 15 bases between them. CDR1 and CDR2 from the germline V gene are DFQATT and SNEGSKA (reference sequence). CDR3 length: 11 residues. The DNA for the CDR3 is TGCAGTGCCTCAAGGGACTTTGGAGCTTTCTTT. Translation: CSASRDFGAFF.

The chain joins TRBV19 to TRBJ2-4; 7 positions agree with TRBD1. Trimming at V came to 3 bases and at J to 6 bases, leaving 5 bases not matched to a gene. From germline, CDR1 is LNHDA and CDR2 SQIVND (reference sequence). The CDR3 is made up of 14 amino acids. The CDR3, as DNA: TGTGCCAGTAGTATGACAGGGATGGGAAACATTCAGTACTTC. Amino acids: CASSMTGMGNIQYF.

The J gene is TRBJ1-3, the V gene TRBV9, with D perhaps matching TRBD1 (6 bases). V lost 4 bases and J 0 bases, leaving 11 bases between the germline ends. This CDR3 has 15 residues. Germline lookup yields CDR1 SGDLS and CDR2 YYNGEE. For the CDR3, the DNA is TGTGCCAGCAGCACGGGACACCTCTCTGGAAACACCATATATTTT. It yields the protein CASSTGHLSGNTIYF. Filled out from reference TRBV9 and TRBJ1-3, the complete variable domain reads DSGVTQTPKHLITATGQRVTLRCSPRSGDLSVYWYQQSLDQGLQFLIQYYNGEERAKGNILERFSAQQFPDLHSELNLSSLELGDSALYFCASSTGHLSGNTIYFGEGSWLTVV.

CDR3 region: CASSDPNREPSYEQYF. CDR3 in DNA: TGTGCCAGCAGTGACCCAAACCGGGAACCGTCGTACGAGCAGTACTTC. This rearrangement joins TRBV25-1 to TRBJ2-7; D is possibly TRBD2 (5 bases). Looked up from germline, CDR1 is MGHDK and CDR2 is SYGVNS. CDR3 length: 16 amino acids. Trimming cost V 3 bases and J 4 bases, with 19 bases left between them.

This rearrangement joins TRBV6-2 or TRBV6-3 to TRBJ1-5, with TRBD1 matching over 7 bases. Losses at the gene ends were 4 bases for V and 9 bases for J; bases not matched to a gene: 9. The germline CDR1 and CDR2 sequences are MNHEY and SVGEGT. CDR3 size: 14 residues. The CDR3: CASSWQGVKLPQHF. Written as DNA, the CDR3 is TGTGCCAGCAGTTGGCAGGGGGTTAAGCTGCCCCAGCATTTT.

The chain links TRBV6-5 to TRBJ1-1, with 8 nucleotides matching TRBD1. The CDR3 runs 15 residues. Losses at the gene ends were 0 bases for V and 3 bases for J; bases not matched to a gene: 3. Germline-derived CDR1 and CDR2 are MNHEY and SVGAGI. The CDR3 loop is CASSYSRQGYTEAFF. Written as DNA, the CDR3 is TGTGCCAGCAGTTACTCAAGACAGGGGTACACTGAAGCTTTCTTT.

The genes are TRBV5-1 and TRBJ1-1; a weak D match, TRBD1 (6 bases). Trimming removed 4 bases from V and 0 bases from J, with 10 bases in between. The CDR3 sequence is 14 residues long. Germline V gives CDR1 SGHRS, CDR2 YFSETQ. The CDR3 nucleotides read TGCGCCAGCAGCCAGGGGACCATGAACACTGAAGCTTTCTTT. Translating it yields CASSQGTMNTEAFF.

This chain connects TRBV6-5 to TRBJ2-1; 12 nucleotides align to TRBD2. Germline trimming cut 6 bases from V and 7 bases from J; bases unmatched to any gene: 4. The CDR3 contains 14 residues. Germline V gene data show CDR1 as MNHEY and CDR2 as SVGAGI. CDR3 loop: CASSLGLAGNEQFF. Here the CDR3 DNA reads TGTGCCAGCAGCCTCGGACTAGCGGGGAATGAGCAGTTCTTC.

This CDR3 reads CASSLGRKVTEGYTF. The CDR3 nucleotides are TGTGCCAGTAGTCTTGGCAGGAAGGTGACCGAAGGCTACACCTTC. The chain is built from TRBV19 and TRBJ1-2; D gene ambiguous. Germline V gene data show CDR1 as LNHDA and CDR2 as SQIVND (reference sequence). The CDR3 has 15 amino acids. V dropped 5 bases and J dropped 8 bases, with 21 bases sitting between them.